Shown below are 27 T cell receptor beta chains from a single sample sequenced in a study of T cells in Graves' hyperthyroidism and ophthalmopathy (dated 2019 in TCRdb). The method behind the library was multiplex PCR. Sequencing was performed on an Illumina HiSeq 2000. The TCR beta CDR3 regions were amplified from the RNA transcripts. The TCR CDR3 was subjected to a first round of RT-PCR using the HTBI primer set and the Qiagen OneStep RT-PCR kit. TCRdb trimmed public reads at Q25 via fastp, called clones via MiXCR and kept in-frame beta chains. Rows are combined by CDR3 protein, so each entry shows the most common genes and DNA. The table for this sample lists approximately 630,000 distinct CDR3 sequences; around 15% of them were counted only once. The ten top clones hold 3% to 4% of the sample. Sample: blood. The receptor set was obtained from a woman aged 25 to 39 with Graves' hyperthyroidism.

This clonotype was observed a handful of times. The gene calls are TRBV19 and TRBJ2-1, with TRBD2 identical over 14 bases. CDR1 is LNHDA and CDR2 is SQIVND in the germline V gene (reference sequence). The CDR3 extends over 16 amino acids. V trimming: 2 bases; J trimming: 7 bases; junction bases outside the gene matches: 4. The CDR3 nucleotides are TGTGCCAGTAGTATAAGACTAGCGGGAGGGGGGAATGAGCAGTTCTTC. This gives the protein CASSIRLAGGGNEQFF.

To note about this clonotype: The junction departs from the called germline gene at one end, perhaps through a read error. The chain combines TRBV5-1 with TRBJ2-7; TRBD1 or TRBD2 may be the D gene (5 bases each). Per germline, CDR1 SGHRS and CDR2 YFSETQ. The CDR3 totals 12 residues. CDR3 DNA sequence: TGCGCCAGCAGGCAGGAGCGAGGGGAGCGGTACTTC. This sequence encodes CASRQERGERYF.

The sample holds many counts of this clonotype. The V and J genes are TRBV20-1 and TRBJ1-5, with D unclear. The V and J ends lost 0 bases and 7 bases respectively, with 16 bases between them. Germline CDR1 DFQATT, CDR2 SNEGSKA (reference sequence). The CDR3 sequence is 15 residues long. The CDR3 here is CSARDESKGWQPQHF. CDR3 nucleotides: TGCAGTGCTAGAGATGAATCGAAAGGTTGGCAGCCCCAGCATTTT.

The chain combines TRBV6-2 or TRBV6-3 with TRBJ2-7; 11 positions agree with TRBD2. After removal of 0 bases from V and 7 bases from J, the junction contained 8 bases not matched to a gene. CDR3 size: 16 residues. Germline CDR1 is MNHEY and CDR2 is SVGEGT. The CDR3 DNA follows: TGTGCCAGCAGTTACTCCGCCCGGGCTAGCGGGAGGGAGCAGTACTTC. This sequence encodes CASSYSARASGREQYF.

Here the CDR3 DNA reads TGCAGCGTTGCGGACAGCGGCAGTCAGCCCCAGCATTTT. Translating gives CSVADSGSQPQHF. The chain carries TRBV29-1 and TRBJ1-5, with D perhaps TRBD1 (6 bases). Germline V gene lookup returns CDR1 SQVTM and CDR2 ANQGSEA. V lost 4 bases, J lost 6 bases, and 13 bases lay in between. CDR3 length equals 13 residues.

This clonotype was seen repeatedly, ten times or more. The rearrangement links TRBV7-9 to TRBJ2-7, with 11 bases that match TRBD2. V was clipped by 5 bases and J by 3 bases; unmatched bases: 0. Germline V gene data show CDR1 as SEHNR and CDR2 as FQNEAQ (reference sequence). This CDR3 is 13 amino acids long. The CDR3 protein is CASSGTSGYEQYF. In DNA form, the CDR3 reads TGTGCCAGCAGCGGGACTAGCGGCTACGAGCAGTACTTC.

This clonotype occurred a few times. The chain has TRBV19 and TRBJ2-7; 7 positions agree with TRBD1. Germline assignment: CDR1 LNHDA and CDR2 SQIVND (reference sequence). The CDR3 spans 12 residues. Unmatched junction bases numbered 4, after V lost 4 bases and J lost 7 bases. CDR3 loop: CASSNPGQEQYF. The CDR3 DNA reads TGTGCCAGTAGTAATCCGGGACAGGAGCAGTACTTC.

The sample holds many counts of this clonotype. Sequence at one end of the junction differs from germline and may be a read error. The chain links TRBV2 to TRBJ2-5, with TRBD2 matching over 10 bases. The CDR3 is made up of 16 amino acids. Looked up from germline, CDR1 is SNHLY and CDR2 is FYNNEI. The CDR3 sequence: CATSTWLAGVGETQYF. In nucleotides, the CDR3 is TGTGCCACCAGTACCTGGCTAGCGGGAGTCGGCGAGACCCAGTACTTC.

The chain employs TRBV30 and TRBJ2-5; no reliable D call. Germline V gene lookup returns CDR1 GTSNPN and CDR2 SVGIG (reference sequence). The CDR3 has 16 residues. V lost 3 bases to trimming and J lost 3 bases, with 20 bases between them. CDR3 loop: CAWSLFLGGQKETQYF. CDR3 DNA sequence: TGTGCCTGGAGCCTTTTCTTAGGCGGCCAAAAAGAGACCCAGTACTTC.

The chain employs TRBV20-1 and TRBJ2-7, with TRBD1 matching over 7 bases. This CDR3 contains 14 residues. V was clipped by 2 bases and J by 3 bases; unmatched bases: 7. The germline CDR1 and CDR2 sequences are DFQATT and SNEGSKA (reference sequence). CDR3 sequence (DNA): TGCAGTGCTAGACCAGACAGGGCATACTACGAGCAGTACTTC. As protein: CSARPDRAYYEQYF.

This clonotype was found many times. This sequence joins TRBV27 and TRBJ2-7; D may be TRBD1 or TRBD2 (5 bases each). CDR1 and CDR2 from the germline V gene are MNHEY and SMNVEV (reference sequence). Trimming pared 0 bases from V and 3 bases from J, leaving 9 bases between. The length of the CDR3 is 14 residues. The chain's CDR3 is CASSLSGANYEQYF. CDR3 in DNA: TGTGCCAGCAGTTTATCCGGGGCTAACTACGAGCAGTACTTC.

This clonotype was seen ten or more times. The CDR3 sequence is CASSMGLPGFGNEQFF. In DNA form, the CDR3 reads TGTGCCAGCAGCATGGGCCTTCCTGGTTTTGGGAATGAGCAGTTCTTC. This chain uses TRBV5-6 with TRBJ2-1; D not resolved. The CDR3 consists of 16 residues. Germline CDR1 is SGHDT and CDR2 is YYEEEE. The ends were cut back, 4 bases at V and 7 bases at J, with 21 bases in the middle.

This clonotype was seen many times. The CDR3 region has the DNA TGTGCCATCAGGGGACTAGCGGGTATCTACGAGCAGTACTTC. This gives the protein CAIRGLAGIYEQYF. The chain uses TRBV10-3 and TRBJ2-7, with 12 bases matching TRBD2. CDR1 and CDR2 (germline): ENHRY, SYGVKD. The CDR3 extends over 14 amino acids. V was pared by 6 bases and J by 3 bases, with 3 bases of the junction left unmatched.

Many counts were recorded for this clonotype. The chain carries TRBV2 and TRBJ2-2; TRBD2 agrees at 11 bases. CDR1 and CDR2 from the germline V gene are SNHLY and FYNNEI. J lost 6 bases, V lost 6 bases, and 0 bases had no gene match. The CDR3 sequence is 13 residues long. The CDR3 nucleotides read TGTGCCAGCAGGGGACTAGCGGCCGGGGAGCTGTTTTTT. It is translated as CASRGLAAGELFF. Looking up the rest from reference TRBV2 and TRBJ2-2 gives the full variable domain: EPEVTQTPSHQVTQMGQEVILRCVPISNHLYFYWYRQILGQKVEFLVSFYNNEISEKSEIFDDQFSVERPDGSNFTLKIRSTKLEDSAMYFCASRGLAAGELFFGEGSRLTVL.

This clonotype has at least ten counts. The chain has TRBV28 and TRBJ2-5; 7 bases are shared with TRBD2. CDR1 and CDR2 from the germline V gene are MDHEN and SYDVKM. The CDR3 sequence is 14 residues long. Trimming removed 2 bases from V and 5 bases from J; junction bases left unmatched: 5. CDR3 sequence: CASSLGGREETQYF. The CDR3 nucleotides are TGTGCCAGCAGTTTAGGTGGGAGGGAGGAGACCCAGTACTTC. Full variable domain (remainder filled in from reference TRBV28 and TRBJ2-5): DVKVTQSSRYLVKRTGEKVFLECVQDMDHENMFWYRQDPGLGLRLIYFSYDVKMKEKGDIPEGYSVSREKKERFSLILESASTNQTSMYLCASSLGGREETQYFGPGTRLLVL.

This clonotype was seen at least ten times. V usage is TRBV6-1 and J usage is TRBJ2-7; TRBD1 aligns across 10 bases. The CDR3 is made up of 15 amino acids. J was trimmed by 3 bases and V by 6 bases; bases with no gene match: 8. The germline V gene encodes CDR1 MNHNS and CDR2 SASEGT. CDR3 sequence reads: CASSLGGQGHYEQYF. The CDR3 DNA follows: TGTGCCAGCAGCCTCGGGGGACAGGGGCACTACGAGCAGTACTTC.

The chain's CDR3 is CASSFATGTYSEQYF. The CDR3 bases are TGTGCCAGCAGTTTTGCCACGGGCACCTACTCCGAGCAGTACTTC. The chain recombines TRBV28 with TRBJ2-7; D unclear. The V gene lost 3 bases and the J gene lost 6 bases, with 18 bases spanning the gap. Germline V gene lookup returns CDR1 MDHEN and CDR2 SYDVKM. The CDR3 loop spans 15 amino acids.

In its sample, this clonotype was seen many times. One end of the junction varies from germline; a read error may be responsible. The chain links TRBV12-3 or TRBV12-4 to TRBJ2-7, with D unclear. There are 13 residues in the CDR3. The CDR3, as DNA: TGTGCCAGCAGCTTAGGTGCAGGCGGCGAGCAGTACTTC. Translating gives CASSLGAGGEQYF.

The CDR3 sequence: CAWTAGGPETQYF. The CDR3, as DNA: TGTGCCTGGACAGCGGGAGGGCCAGAGACCCAGTACTTC. This chain connects TRBV30 to TRBJ2-5; 10 bases match TRBD2. Losses at the gene ends were 4 bases for V and 4 bases for J; bases not matched to a gene: 3. Germline assignment: CDR1 GTSNPN and CDR2 SVGIG (reference sequence). The CDR3 loop spans 13 amino acids.

This chain connects TRBV20-1 to TRBJ2-3; D assignment may be TRBD1 or TRBD2 (5 bases each). CDR1 is DFQATT, CDR2 SNEGSKA, per germline (reference sequence). CDR3 length: 14 residues. V lost 3 bases to trimming and J lost 1 base, with 11 bases between them. The CDR3 reads CSARPPGRTDTQYF. CDR3 bases: TGCAGTGCTAGGCCCCCGGGACGCACAGATACGCAGTATTTT.

This clonotype has at least ten counts. This chain links TRBV12-3 or TRBV12-4 with TRBJ2-1; possible D gene TRBD2, 6 bases. This CDR3 spans 15 amino acids. Trimming took 9 bases from V and 7 from J, leaving 22 bases between them. The chain's CDR3 is CASRRGTFNNNEQFF. The CDR3 DNA is TGTGCCAGTCGACGGGGGACTTTCAACAATAATGAGCAGTTCTTC.

This clonotype turned up a few times. The CDR3 coding sequence is TGCAGCGTTGAAGCCCGGACAGGGGGCAACTATGGCTACACCTTC. Translating gives CSVEARTGGNYGYTF. The chain has TRBV29-1 and TRBJ1-2, with 11 nucleotides matching TRBD1. The trim removed 1 base at V and 2 bases at J, leaving 3 bases unmatched. CDR1 and CDR2 (germline): SQVTM, ANQGSEA. The CDR3 is 15 amino acids.

This clonotype was observed at least ten times. V is TRBV11-2 and J is TRBJ1-2; 8 nucleotides align to TRBD1. The V gene's germline CDR1 is SGHAT and CDR2 FQNNGV. V was pared by 6 bases and J by 5 bases, with 5 bases of the junction left unmatched. CDR3 length: 13 amino acids. CDR3 in amino acids: CASRSGTGYGYTF. CDR3 in DNA: TGTGCCAGCAGATCCGGGACAGGATATGGCTACACCTTC.

This clonotype occurred many times. This chain joins TRBV2 and TRBJ2-7, with D hard to call. The germline CDR1 and CDR2 sequences are SNHLY and FYNNEI. The CDR3 is made up of 14 amino acids. V dropped 6 bases and J dropped 0 bases, with 12 bases sitting between them. In nucleotides, the CDR3 is TGTGCCAGCAGCTGGACGGCTCCCTCCTACGAGCAGTACTTC. Protein sequence: CASSWTAPSYEQYF. The full variable domain, in which reference TRBV2 and TRBJ2-7 provide the parts outside the CDR3, is EPEVTQTPSHQVTQMGQEVILRCVPISNHLYFYWYRQILGQKVEFLVSFYNNEISEKSEIFDDQFSVERPDGSNFTLKIRSTKLEDSAMYFCASSWTAPSYEQYFGPGTRLTVT.

The sample holds many counts of this clonotype. V and J are TRBV7-2 and TRBJ1-1; D uncertain. V was shortened by 1 base and J by 0 bases, with 9 bases between the two germline ends. CDR3 length: 15 amino acids. Germline V CDR1 and CDR2: SGHTA, FQGNSA. CDR3 amino acids: CASSLGSQMNTEAFF. The CDR3 DNA sequence: TGTGCCAGCAGCTTAGGATCGCAGATGAACACTGAAGCTTTCTTT. Using reference TRBV7-2 and TRBJ1-1 for the parts outside the CDR3, the full variable domain is GAGVSQSPSNKVTEKGKDVELRCDPISGHTALYWYRQSLGQGLEFLIYFQGNSAPDKSGLPSDRFSAERTGGSVSTLTIQRTQQEDSAVYLCASSLGSQMNTEAFFGQGTRLTVV.

This clonotype was seen ten or more times. The J gene is TRBJ1-5, the V gene TRBV7-2, with unresolved D. The CDR3 length is 14 residues. With 1 base removed from V and 3 bases from J, the gap between germline ends came to 7 bases. Germline CDR1 reads SGHTA; CDR2 reads FQGNSA. CDR3 protein: CASSLVLINQPQHF. The DNA for the CDR3 is TGTGCCAGCAGCTTAGTTCTGATCAATCAGCCCCAGCATTTT.

The table lists this clonotype with many counts. This rearrangement joins TRBV6-5 to TRBJ2-5; tentatively, D is TRBD1 (6 bases). The germline V gene encodes CDR1 MNHEY and CDR2 SVGAGI. Trimming shortened V by 0 bases and J by 5 bases, and 13 bases separated the two germline ends. This CDR3 is built from 15 residues. The DNA for the CDR3 is TGTGCCAGCAGTTACTCCGGACAGAGGAGCGAGACCCAGTACTTC. Translating gives CASSYSGQRSETQYF.